One and the same sample provided the 29 T cell receptor beta chains below, sequenced in a study of T cell responses to AZD1222 COVID-19 vaccine. Produced via immunoSEQ multiplex PCR; TCRdb's table is partial and in-frame only. The sample contains some 120,000 clones, approximately 85% of which appear only once. This specimen was peripheral blood, taken on day 0 of AZD1222 vaccination. The receptors here all came from an adult in good health.

This clone was found once. J is TRBJ2-7 and V is TRBV5-1; TRBD1 matches 7 bases. J was trimmed by 8 bases and V by 3 bases; bases with no gene match: 8. This CDR3 is 13 amino acids long. Per germline, CDR1 SGHRS and CDR2 YFSETQ. CDR3 protein: CASSSDRPSKQYF. In DNA form, the CDR3 reads TGCGCCAGCAGCTCGGACAGGCCCTCGAAGCAGTACTTC.

The chain recombines TRBV6-6 with TRBJ2-7; 12 nucleotides match TRBD2. The CDR3 runs to 15 residues. The junction had 7 bases not matched to a gene; V was cut back by 4 bases and J by 6 bases. CDR1 MNHNY and CDR2 SVGAGI come from the germline V gene (reference sequence). The CDR3 DNA follows: TGTGCCAGCAGTTTGACTAGCGGGAGACGATTCGAGCAGTACTTC. As protein: CASSLTSGRRFEQYF.

The chain is built from TRBV7-2 and TRBJ2-3; no reliable D call. Trimming left V 5 bases short and J 0 bases short, with 6 bases between. Germline V gene lookup returns CDR1 SGHTA and CDR2 FQGNSA. The CDR3 is 13 amino acids. DNA for the CDR3: TGTGCCAGCAGCCCCAGTAGCACAGATACGCAGTATTTT. Encoded protein: CASSPSSTDTQYF.

The V gene is TRBV30, the J gene TRBJ2-3; tentative D call: TRBD2 (5 bases). The CDR3 length is 13 residues. The V gene lost 0 bases and the J gene lost 4 bases, with 8 bases spanning the gap. Germline V gene lookup returns CDR1 GTSNPN and CDR2 SVGIG (reference sequence). The CDR3 nucleotides read TGTGCCTGGAGTGTACACGGGGCAGATACGCAGTATTTT. Translating gives CAWSVHGADTQYF.

The chain uses TRBV2 and TRBJ1-5, with D unclear. There are 14 residues in the CDR3. Trimming removed 6 bases from V and 3 bases from J, with 12 bases in between. CDR1 is SNHLY, CDR2 FYNNEI, per germline. In DNA form, the CDR3 reads TGTGCCAGCAGCGAGAGACAAGTCAATCAGCCCCAGCATTTT. It codes for CASSERQVNQPQHF.

This clone was observed a handful of times. The chain joins TRBV19 to TRBJ2-1; D is uncertain. The germline V and J ends were trimmed by 5 bases and 6 bases, with 8 bases remaining between them. The CDR3 covers 12 residues. The germline V gene encodes CDR1 LNHDA and CDR2 SQIVND (reference sequence). Here the CDR3 DNA reads TGTGCCAGTAGTCCGGGCTTCAATGAGCAGTTCTTC. It codes for CASSPGFNEQFF.

The rearrangement links TRBV11-3 to TRBJ2-2, with D unclear. CDR3 length: 13 residues. The germline CDR1 and CDR2 sequences are SGHNT and YENEEA. V shed 3 bases and J shed 6 bases, with 8 bases lying between them. This CDR3 is CASSFSSAGELFF. CDR3 nucleotides: TGTGCCAGCAGCTTTTCCTCAGCCGGGGAGCTGTTTTTT. Full variable domain (missing parts from reference TRBV11-3 and TRBJ2-2): EAGVVQSPRYKIIEKKQPVAFWCNPISGHNTLYWYLQNLGQGPELLIRYENEEAVDDSQLPKDRFSAERLKGVDSTLKIQPAELGDSAVYLCASSFSSAGELFFGEGSRLTVL.

The V call is TRBV27, the J call TRBJ2-1, with 15 bases lining up with TRBD2. From germline, CDR1 is MNHEY and CDR2 SMNVEV (reference sequence). V lost 7 bases to trimming and J lost 9 bases; unmatched junction nucleotides: 10. The CDR3 is 16 amino acids. CDR3 region: CASKLTGLAGGGEQFF. In nucleotides, the CDR3 is TGTGCCAGCAAACTAACGGGACTAGCGGGAGGTGGTGAGCAGTTCTTC.

The J gene is TRBJ1-2, the V gene TRBV4-2, with D uncertain. V dropped 0 bases and J dropped 7 bases, with 15 bases sitting between them. Germline CDR1 reads LGHNA; CDR2 reads YNFKEQ. There are 15 residues in the CDR3. As DNA, the CDR3 is TGTGCCAGCAGCCAAGAACAAGGATTTAATCGTGGCTACACCTTC. Translated, it gives CASSQEQGFNRGYTF.

There are a few counts of this clone. This chain joins TRBV7-9 and TRBJ2-7, with 8 bases aligning to TRBD1. The CDR3 is made up of 16 amino acids. Germline CDR1 is SEHNR and CDR2 is FQNEAQ (reference sequence). Trimming removed 5 bases from V and 6 bases from J; junction bases left unmatched: 15. CDR3: CASSGDFSRGLGEQYF. The CDR3 coding sequence is TGTGCCAGCAGCGGCGATTTTTCCAGGGGGCTAGGCGAGCAGTACTTC.

This chain links TRBV18 with TRBJ1-1, with TRBD1 identical over 10 bases. V was pared by 6 bases and J by 7 bases, with 5 bases of the junction left unmatched. The CDR3 consists of 13 residues. Germline V gene sequence: CDR1 KGHSH, CDR2 LQKENI. The CDR3 region is CASSSGQGDEAFF. The CDR3 DNA reads as TGTGCCAGCTCGTCCGGACAGGGGGATGAAGCTTTCTTT.

V is TRBV19 and J is TRBJ1-5, with 10 nucleotides matching TRBD1. CDR3 length: 17 amino acids. The germline V gene encodes CDR1 LNHDA and CDR2 SQIVND (reference sequence). The V and J ends lost 6 bases and 5 bases, in that order; junction bases with no gene match: 13. In DNA, the CDR3 is TGTGCCAGTAGACCGGGACAGGGGTCGAAGACCTATCAGCCCCAGCATTTT. This gives the protein CASRPGQGSKTYQPQHF.

The chain is built from TRBV6-5 and TRBJ2-7; a weak D match, TRBD1 (6 bases). The CDR3 spans 15 residues. The V end was cut by 8 bases, the J end by 5 bases, with 22 bases between. CDR1 MNHEY and CDR2 SVGAGI come from the germline V gene. CDR3 in amino acids: CASQFTQGPWDEQYF. The CDR3 DNA follows: TGTGCCAGCCAGTTCACACAGGGCCCGTGGGACGAGCAGTACTTC.

This clone has more than one count but fewer than ten. The chain recombines TRBV7-2 with TRBJ2-7; D not resolved. Trimming took off 3 bases at V and 0 bases at J, with 6 bases between the two ends. CDR3 length: 13 amino acids. Germline loops: CDR1 SGHTA, CDR2 FQGNSA. The CDR3 sequence: CASSFSRSYEQYF. The CDR3 DNA sequence: TGTGCCAGCAGCTTTAGCCGCTCCTACGAGCAGTACTTC.

The chain joins TRBV30 to TRBJ1-2; no definite D call. Germline CDR1 and CDR2: GTSNPN and SVGIG (reference sequence). V was cut by 1 base and J by 8 bases, with 14 bases left in between. The CDR3 runs 13 residues. The CDR3 loop is CAWSDSRGLGYTF. In DNA, the CDR3 is TGTGCCTGGAGTGATTCCAGAGGGTTGGGCTACACCTTC.

The CDR3 here is CASSIEWGTVNTEAFF. CDR3 sequence (DNA): TGTGCCAGTAGTATAGAATGGGGGACGGTGAACACTGAAGCTTTCTTT. This chain links TRBV19 with TRBJ1-1, with TRBD1 as a possible D gene (5 bases). The CDR3 runs to 16 residues. Per the germline V gene, CDR1 is LNHDA and CDR2 is SQIVND (reference sequence). Trimming shortened V by 0 bases and J by 0 bases, and 11 bases separated the two germline ends.

V usage is TRBV7-3 and J usage is TRBJ1-2, with TRBD1 as a possible D gene (6 bases). There are 14 residues in the CDR3. Germline V gene data show CDR1 as SGHTA and CDR2 as FQGTGA. V lost 0 bases and J lost 4, with 9 bases in between. CDR3 in amino acids: CASSLTGGPYGYTF. In DNA form, the CDR3 reads TGTGCCAGCAGCTTAACTGGGGGGCCCTATGGCTACACCTTC.

This clone was counted once. One end of the junction varies from germline; a read error may be responsible. This chain joins TRBV2 and TRBJ2-7, with D perhaps being TRBD1 or TRBD2 (5 bases each). The CDR3 extends over 12 amino acids. CDR1 and CDR2 from the germline V gene are SNHLY and FYNNEI. The CDR3 here is CASSESWGTNNF. The CDR3 DNA reads as TGTGCCAGCAGTGAAAGTTGGGGGACGAACAACTTC. The full variable domain, its missing parts supplied by reference TRBV2 and TRBJ2-7, is EPEVTQTPSHQVTQMGQEVILRCVPISNHLYFYWYRQILGQKVEFLVSFYNNEISEKSEIFDDQFSVERPDGSNFTLKIRSTKLEDSAMYFCASSESWGTNNFGPGTRLTVT.

This sequence joins TRBV7-9 and TRBJ1-6, with TRBD1 matching over 9 bases. Germline CDR1 SEHNR, CDR2 FQNEAQ (reference sequence). This CDR3 has 15 amino acids. V lost 4 bases and J lost 7; bases outside the gene matches: 5. CDR3 coding DNA: TGTGCCAGCAGCTCCCGGGACAGGGTCAATTCACCCCTCCACTTT. Protein product: CASSSRDRVNSPLHF.

This chain uses TRBV7-9 with TRBJ2-7, with 7 bases lining up with TRBD2. CDR3 length: 16 amino acids. The V gene's germline CDR1 is SEHNR and CDR2 FQNEAQ (reference sequence). V gave up 0 bases and J gave up 1 base; unmatched junction bases: 6. This CDR3 reads CASSLAQSGISYEQYF. The CDR3 nucleotides read TGTGCCAGCAGCTTAGCGCAAAGCGGGATTTCCTACGAGCAGTACTTC.

The V call is TRBV7-9, the J call TRBJ2-3, with a possible D match to TRBD2 (5 bases). The V end lost 5 bases, the J end lost 2 bases, and 14 bases lay between the germline ends. Germline V gene data show CDR1 as SEHNR and CDR2 as FQNEAQ (reference sequence). The CDR3 spans 15 residues. The CDR3 sequence is CASSPPGLATDTQYF. In DNA, the CDR3 is TGTGCCAGCAGCCCGCCCGGGCTAGCCACAGATACGCAGTATTTT. Filled out from reference TRBV7-9 and TRBJ2-3, the complete variable domain reads DTGVSQNPRHKITKRGQNVTFRCDPISEHNRLYWYRQTLGQGPEFLTYFQNEAQLEKSRLLSDRFSAERPKGSFSTLEIQRTEQGDSAMYLCASSPPGLATDTQYFGPGTRLTVL.

The chain joins TRBV28 to TRBJ1-2, with TRBD1 as a possible D gene (6 bases). Trimming cost V 3 bases and J 5 bases, with 16 bases left between them. CDR3 size: 15 residues. The germline CDR1 and CDR2 sequences are MDHEN and SYDVKM. This CDR3 reads CASSLDQGGGYGYTF. CDR3 DNA: TGTGCCAGCAGTTTGGATCAGGGAGGGGGATATGGCTACACCTTC.

The chain joins TRBV5-6 to TRBJ2-7; D remains unclear. CDR1 is SGHDT, CDR2 YYEEEE, per germline. The length of the CDR3 is 14 residues. The germline V and J ends were trimmed by 2 bases and 2 bases, with 11 bases remaining between them. The CDR3: CASSFMASPYEQYF. The CDR3, as DNA: TGTGCCAGCAGCTTTATGGCTAGTCCCTACGAGCAGTACTTC.

The chain employs TRBV7-8 and TRBJ2-3; D is perhaps TRBD2 (5 bases). CDR3 size: 14 residues. Germline assignment: CDR1 SGHVS and CDR2 FQNEAQ. The V gene lost 4 bases and the J gene lost 0 bases, with 8 bases spanning the gap. CDR3 nucleotide sequence: TGTGCCAGCAGCTCCCCTAGCAGCACAGATACGCAGTATTTT. Translation: CASSSPSSTDTQYF.

This clone was counted once. The V call is TRBV5-1, the J call TRBJ1-1; D ambiguous. This CDR3 has 13 residues. V lost 1 base and J 3 bases, leaving 7 bases between the germline ends. Germline loops: CDR1 SGHRS, CDR2 YFSETQ. CDR3 sequence: CASSLSGDTEAFF. The CDR3, as DNA: TGCGCCAGCAGCTTGTCGGGTGACACTGAAGCTTTCTTT.

The gene calls are TRBV19 and TRBJ1-5; D uncertain. This CDR3 has 14 residues. V lost 6 bases to trimming and J lost 4 bases, with 13 bases between them. Germline CDR1 and CDR2: LNHDA and SQIVND (reference sequence). The CDR3 nucleotides are TGTGCCAGTAGCCAGGCGTCTGGGAATCAGCCCCAGCATTTT. Amino acid sequence: CASSQASGNQPQHF.

This CDR3 is CAWSGDNQPQHF. The DNA of the CDR3 is TGTGCCTGGAGTGGTGACAATCAGCCCCAGCATTTT. This chain joins TRBV30 and TRBJ1-5; D unresolved. This CDR3 contains 12 residues. Germline CDR1 is GTSNPN and CDR2 is SVGIG (reference sequence). Trimming removed 1 base at V and 3 bases at J, with 4 bases between.

This clone appeared once. This rearrangement joins TRBV27 to TRBJ1-1; D is perhaps TRBD1 (5 bases). V dropped 6 bases and J dropped 11 bases, with 16 bases sitting between them. The CDR3 length is 12 residues. CDR1 MNHEY and CDR2 SMNVEV come from the germline V gene (reference sequence). The CDR3 here is CASSRDSDRAFF. The CDR3 DNA reads as TGTGCCAGCAGCCGGGACTCAGATCGGGCTTTCTTT.

The chain links TRBV3-1 (or the pseudogene TRBV3-2) to TRBJ2-3; no clear D. The germline gives CDR1 LGHDT, CDR2 YNNKEL (reference sequence). Trimming pared 2 bases from V and 2 bases from J, leaving 14 bases between. CDR3 size: 16 residues. CDR3 DNA: TGTGCCAGCAGCCAAAGGAGCACTTTCCCCACAGATACGCAGTATTTT. It encodes CASSQRSTFPTDTQYF.